The clone carrying this T cell receptor beta chain was seen just once. Trimming took 4 bases from V and 0 from J, leaving 13 bases between them. Germline CDR1 PRHDT, CDR2 FYEKMQ (reference sequence). The CDR3 totals 17 residues. This sample is part of a study of blood T cell repertoires in COVID-19. Study details: Material from acute and convalescent COVID-19 was sourced from the United States, Italy and Spain.

Sequencing used immunoSEQ multiplex PCR; TCRdb keeps in-frame clones, though not all of them. The sample carries approximately 300,000 clones, 85% to 95% recorded once. The study drew participants aged about 18 to 95 years from 20 to 30 US areas. A case of COVID-19 had been met by exposed participants within 2 weeks before study entry. What was sequenced was PBMCs or T cells enriched from blood (not recorded which). This chain joins TRBV13 and TRBJ2-6; weak D call: TRBD1 (6 bases). The sequence was collected from a woman younger than 45 who had been exposed to COVID-19. The CDR3 DNA is TGTGCCAGCAGCTACAGGGTTAGGGGCTCTGGGGCCAACGTCCTGACTTTC. It translates to CASSYRVRGSGANVLTF.